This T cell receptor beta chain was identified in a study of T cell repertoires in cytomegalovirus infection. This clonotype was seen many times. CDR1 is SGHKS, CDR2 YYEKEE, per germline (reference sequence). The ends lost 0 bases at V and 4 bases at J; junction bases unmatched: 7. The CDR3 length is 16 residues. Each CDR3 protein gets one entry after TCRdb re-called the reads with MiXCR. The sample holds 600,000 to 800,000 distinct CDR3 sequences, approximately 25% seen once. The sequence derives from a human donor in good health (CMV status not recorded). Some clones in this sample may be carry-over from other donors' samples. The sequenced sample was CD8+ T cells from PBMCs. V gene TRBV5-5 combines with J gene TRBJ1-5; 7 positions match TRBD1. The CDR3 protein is CASSLAGTEINQPQHF. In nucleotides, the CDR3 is TGTGCCAGCAGCTTGGCTGGGACAGAAATTAATCAGCCCCAGCATTTT.